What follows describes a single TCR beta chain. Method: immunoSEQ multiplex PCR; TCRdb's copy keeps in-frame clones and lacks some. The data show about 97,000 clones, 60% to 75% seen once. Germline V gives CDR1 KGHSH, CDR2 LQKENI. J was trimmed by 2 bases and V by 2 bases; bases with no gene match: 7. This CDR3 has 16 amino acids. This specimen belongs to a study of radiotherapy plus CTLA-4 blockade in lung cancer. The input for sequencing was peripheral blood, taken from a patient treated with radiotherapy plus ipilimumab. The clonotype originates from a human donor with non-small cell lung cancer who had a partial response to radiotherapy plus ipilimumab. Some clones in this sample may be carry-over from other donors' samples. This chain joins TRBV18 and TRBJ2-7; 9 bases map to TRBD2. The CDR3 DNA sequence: TGTGCCAGCTCACCAGGGGGCGGGAGGGGCGCCTACGAGCAGTACTTC. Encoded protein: CASSPGGGRGAYEQYF.